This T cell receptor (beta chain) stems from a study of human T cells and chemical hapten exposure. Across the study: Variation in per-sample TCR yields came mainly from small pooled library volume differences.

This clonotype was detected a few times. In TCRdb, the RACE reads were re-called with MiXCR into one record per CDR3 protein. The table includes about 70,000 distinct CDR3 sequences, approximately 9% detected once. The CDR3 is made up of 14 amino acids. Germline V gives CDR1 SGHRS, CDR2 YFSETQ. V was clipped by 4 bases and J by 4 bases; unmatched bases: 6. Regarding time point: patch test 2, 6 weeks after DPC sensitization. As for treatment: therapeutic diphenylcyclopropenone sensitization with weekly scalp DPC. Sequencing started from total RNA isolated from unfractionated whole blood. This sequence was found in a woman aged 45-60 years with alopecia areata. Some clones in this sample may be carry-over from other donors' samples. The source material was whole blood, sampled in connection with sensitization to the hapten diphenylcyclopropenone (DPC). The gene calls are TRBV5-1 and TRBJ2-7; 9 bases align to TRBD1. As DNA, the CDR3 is TGCGCCAGCAGCCCCGGGACAGGGTTATACGAGCAGTACTTC. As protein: CASSPGTGLYEQYF.